The entry below describes one T cell receptor (beta chain). This clonotype was seen repeatedly, ten times or more. This receptor's antigen is unknown. No base-level quality is on record; no much larger clone is a single base apart. From cysteine to phenylalanine, the CDR3 is 15 amino acids long. Just the 45-base CDR3 DNA is kept, in frame starting at base 1. The V and J ends are trimmed by 8 bases and 3 bases, leaving 20 bases between them. From the germline V gene, CDR1 is SGHDN and CDR2 is FVKESK. The sample was run on an Illumina HiSeq 2500. Quantitative 5'-RACE with molecular barcodes was used to prepare TCR beta libraries. The authors' pipeline ran thus. A new computational method based on a probabilistic model of VDJ rearrangement was used to identify disease-linked TCR variants. The public reads were reanalyzed by TCRdb: fastp trimming at Q25, MiXCR alignment, in-frame beta chains only. CDR3 protein duplicates are merged, each entry listing the most common genes and DNA. TCRdb, not the original authors, processed these V and J calls. In all, the sample holds approximately 250,000 distinct CDR3 sequences, and under 8.5% of those were seen once. Approximately 5% of the sample belongs to the ten largest clones.

The data derive from a study of CD8 T cells in ankylosing spondylitis (dated by TCRdb to about 2017). Broadly, across the study: The study set out to find disease-linked TCR variants by profiling T cell receptor beta repertoires in ankylosing spondylitis patients and healthy donors. Peripheral blood samples were taken, and synovial fluid was additionally collected from ankylosing spondylitis patients. The whole study cohort included 95 to 130 healthy donors and 25 ankylosing spondylitis patients.

The investigation overall reported the following: Some TCR beta motif variants had previously been reported in synovial fluid and blood of reactive arthritis patients, which suggested common disease-initiation mechanisms. A TCR beta motif of 8 or 9 highly homologous amino acid variants appeared characteristic of blood from ankylosing spondylitis patients. The disease-linked clones were reported as significantly enriched in matched synovial fluid samples from ankylosing spondylitis patients. In peripheral blood, the disease-linked clones were found at relatively low frequencies and had a CD8+ phenotype.

The sequence links TRBV14 to TRBJ2-7; the D gene is perhaps TRBD1 or TRBD2, as each covers 5 bases. This TCR was sampled from a female donor with ankylosing spondylitis or in good health (not recorded which). Sequencing used blood, either unsorted or a sorted T cell fraction (not recorded which). In nucleotide form, the sequence is TGTGCCAGCCAAATGAGGGGCCGATTTGTCTACGAGCAGTACTTC. This gives the protein CASQMRGRFVYEQYF. This CDR3, with the reference TRBV14 and TRBJ2-7 proteins standing in past its ends, gives the full variable domain EAGVTQFPSHSVIEKGQTVTLRCDPISGHDNLYWYRRVMGKEIKFLLHFVKESKQDESGMPNNRFLAERTGGTYSTLKVQPAELEDSGVYFCASQMRGRFVYEQYFGPGTRLTVT.